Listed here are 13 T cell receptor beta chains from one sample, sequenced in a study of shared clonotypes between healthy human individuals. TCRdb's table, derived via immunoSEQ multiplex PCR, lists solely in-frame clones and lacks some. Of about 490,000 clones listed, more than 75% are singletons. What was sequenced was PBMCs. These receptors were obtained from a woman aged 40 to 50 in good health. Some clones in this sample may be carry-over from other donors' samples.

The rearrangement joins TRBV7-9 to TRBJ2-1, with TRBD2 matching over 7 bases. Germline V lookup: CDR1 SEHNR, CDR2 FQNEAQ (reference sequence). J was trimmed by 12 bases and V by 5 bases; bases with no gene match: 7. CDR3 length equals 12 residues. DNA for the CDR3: TGTGCCAGCAGCCCCTTAGCGGGTGGGCAGTTCTTC. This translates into CASSPLAGGQFF.

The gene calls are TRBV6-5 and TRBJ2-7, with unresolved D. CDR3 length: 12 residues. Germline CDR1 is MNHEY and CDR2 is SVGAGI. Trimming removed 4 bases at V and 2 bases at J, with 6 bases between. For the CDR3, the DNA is TGTGCCAGCAGTTCCTCTCCCTACGAGCAGTACTTC. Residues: CASSSSPYEQYF.

CDR3 loop: CASSLDGGFQPQHF. The CDR3 coding sequence is TGTGCCAGCAGCTTAGACGGGGGTTTCCAGCCCCAGCATTTT. The chain links TRBV7-9 to TRBJ1-5, with a possible D match to TRBD1 (5 bases). The CDR3 has 14 residues. Trimming removed 1 base from V and 7 bases from J, with 11 bases in between. Looked up from germline, CDR1 is SEHNR and CDR2 is FQNEAQ (reference sequence).

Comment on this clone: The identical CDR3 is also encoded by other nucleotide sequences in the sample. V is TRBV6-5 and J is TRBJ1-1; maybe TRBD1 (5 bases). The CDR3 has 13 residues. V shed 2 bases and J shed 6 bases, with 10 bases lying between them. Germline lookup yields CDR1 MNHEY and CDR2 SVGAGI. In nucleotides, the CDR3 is TGTGCCAGCAGTTACCGACAGACCGCTGAAGCTTTCTTT. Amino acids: CASSYRQTAEAFF.

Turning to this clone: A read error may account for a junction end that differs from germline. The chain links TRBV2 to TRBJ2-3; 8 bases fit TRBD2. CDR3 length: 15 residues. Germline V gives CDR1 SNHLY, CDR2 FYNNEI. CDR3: CAGSEGLAGIDTQYF. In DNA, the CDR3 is TGTGCCGGCAGTGAAGGGCTAGCGGGTATTGATACGCAGTATTTT.

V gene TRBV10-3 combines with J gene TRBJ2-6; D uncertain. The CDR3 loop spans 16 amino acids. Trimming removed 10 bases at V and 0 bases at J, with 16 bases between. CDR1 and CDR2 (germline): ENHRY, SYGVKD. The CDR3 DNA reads TGTGCCACCCCGGGCCCCCCGGCCTCTGGGGCCAACGTCCTGACTTTC. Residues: CATPGPPASGANVLTF.

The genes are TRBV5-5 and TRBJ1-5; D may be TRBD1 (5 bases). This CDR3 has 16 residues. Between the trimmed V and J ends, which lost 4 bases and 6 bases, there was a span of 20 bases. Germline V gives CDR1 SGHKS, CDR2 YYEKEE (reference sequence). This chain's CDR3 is CASSLGPLTLVQPQHF. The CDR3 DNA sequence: TGTGCCAGCAGCCTGGGGCCTCTAACCTTAGTTCAGCCCCAGCATTTT.

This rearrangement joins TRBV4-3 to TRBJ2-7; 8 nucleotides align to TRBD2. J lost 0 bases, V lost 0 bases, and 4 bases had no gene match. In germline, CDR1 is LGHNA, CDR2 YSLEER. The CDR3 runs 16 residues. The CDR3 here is CASSQDASGSSYEQYF. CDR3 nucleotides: TGCGCCAGCAGCCAAGATGCGAGCGGGAGCTCCTACGAGCAGTACTTC.

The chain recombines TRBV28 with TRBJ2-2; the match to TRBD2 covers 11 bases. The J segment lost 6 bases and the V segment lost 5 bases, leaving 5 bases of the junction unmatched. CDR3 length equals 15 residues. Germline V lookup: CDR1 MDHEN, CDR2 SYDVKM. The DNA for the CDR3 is TGTGCCAGCAGTCAACTAGCGGGAGAGGCCGGGGAGCTGTTTTTT. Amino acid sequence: CASSQLAGEAGELFF.

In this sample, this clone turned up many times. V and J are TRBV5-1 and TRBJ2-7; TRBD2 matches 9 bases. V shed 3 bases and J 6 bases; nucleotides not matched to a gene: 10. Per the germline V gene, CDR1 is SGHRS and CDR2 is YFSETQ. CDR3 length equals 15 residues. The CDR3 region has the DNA TGCGCCAGCAGCTCGGGAAGTAGCGGGGGCCTCGAGCAGTACTTC. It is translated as CASSSGSSGGLEQYF.

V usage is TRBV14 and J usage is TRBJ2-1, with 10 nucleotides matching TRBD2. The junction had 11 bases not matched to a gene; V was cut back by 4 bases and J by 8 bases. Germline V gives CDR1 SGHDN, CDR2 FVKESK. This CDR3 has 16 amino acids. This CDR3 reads CASSRWGLAFVDEQFF. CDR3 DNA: TGTGCCAGCAGCCGCTGGGGACTAGCGTTCGTCGATGAGCAGTTCTTC.

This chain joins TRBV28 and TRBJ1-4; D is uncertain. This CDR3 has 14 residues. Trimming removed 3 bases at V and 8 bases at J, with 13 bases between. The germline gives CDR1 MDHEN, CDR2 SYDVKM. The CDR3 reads CASSFTGDSEKLFF. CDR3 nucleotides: TGTGCCAGCAGTTTTACTGGGGATTCCGAAAAACTGTTTTTT. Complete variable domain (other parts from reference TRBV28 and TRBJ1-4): DVKVTQSSRYLVKRTGEKVFLECVQDMDHENMFWYRQDPGLGLRLIYFSYDVKMKEKGDIPEGYSVSREKKERFSLILESASTNQTSMYLCASSFTGDSEKLFFGSGTQLSVL.

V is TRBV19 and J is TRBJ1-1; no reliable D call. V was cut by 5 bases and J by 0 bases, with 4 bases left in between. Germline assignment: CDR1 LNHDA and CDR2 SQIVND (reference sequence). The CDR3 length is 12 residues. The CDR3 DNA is TGTGCCAGTAGTCGAGTGAACACTGAAGCTTTCTTT. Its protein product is CASSRVNTEAFF. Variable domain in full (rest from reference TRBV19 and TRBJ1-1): DGGITQSPKYLFRKEGQNVTLSCEQNLNHDAMYWYRQDPGQGLRLIYYSQIVNDFQKGDIAEGYSVSREKKESFPLTVTSAQKNPTAFYLCASSRVNTEAFFGQGTRLTVV.